This T cell receptor beta chain was profiled in a study of blood T cells in healthy people across ages. About the research overall: Capture via template switching afforded approximately one barcoded beta molecule per two T cells.

Each donor gave around 9.6 milliliters of peripheral blood. Every sample had a minimum of 6.5 million PBMCs isolated. A second PCR of 7 to 11 cycles used a sample-barcoded 5' primer and a J-beta primer mix. MiXCR, run by TCRdb on the 5' RACE reads, gives a single entry per CDR3 protein. The profile shows around 650,000 distinct CDR3 sequences, roughly 41% of them singletons. Germline V gives CDR1 MDHEN, CDR2 SYDVKM. V was pared by 4 bases and J by 7 bases, with 14 bases between. The CDR3 has 14 residues. Sequencing was carried out using blood. The chain couples TRBV28 to TRBJ1-5, with D tentatively TRBD1 (6 bases). This sequence originates from a man older than 75 in good health. The CDR3 DNA follows: TGTGCCAGCAGTTACACAGGGACACAACAGCCCCAGCATTTT. It translates to CASSYTGTQQPQHF. Drawing the rest from reference TRBV28 and TRBJ1-5, the complete variable domain is DVKVTQSSRYLVKRTGEKVFLECVQDMDHENMFWYRQDPGLGLRLIYFSYDVKMKEKGDIPEGYSVSREKKERFSLILESASTNQTSMYLCASSYTGTQQPQHFGDGTRLSIL.